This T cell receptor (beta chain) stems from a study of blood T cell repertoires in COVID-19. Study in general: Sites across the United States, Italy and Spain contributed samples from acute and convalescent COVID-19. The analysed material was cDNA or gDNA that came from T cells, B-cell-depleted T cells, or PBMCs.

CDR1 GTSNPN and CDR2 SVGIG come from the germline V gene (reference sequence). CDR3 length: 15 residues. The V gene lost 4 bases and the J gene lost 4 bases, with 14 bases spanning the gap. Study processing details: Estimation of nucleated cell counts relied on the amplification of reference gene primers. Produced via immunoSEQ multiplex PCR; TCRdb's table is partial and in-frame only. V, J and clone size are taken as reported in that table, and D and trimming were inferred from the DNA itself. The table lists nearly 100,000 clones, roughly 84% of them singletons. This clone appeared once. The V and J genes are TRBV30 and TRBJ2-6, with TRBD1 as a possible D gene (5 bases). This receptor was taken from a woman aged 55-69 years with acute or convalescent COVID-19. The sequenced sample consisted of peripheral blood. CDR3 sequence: CAWIGRGTGANVLTF. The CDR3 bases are TGTGCCTGGATAGGAAGGGGCACAGGGGCCAACGTCCTGACTTTC.